A single T cell receptor beta chain is shown here with its context. This record comes from a study of T cell responses to AZD1222 COVID-19 vaccine. The protocol was immunoSEQ multiplex PCR, while the TCRdb copy is restricted to in-frame clones and leaves out a portion. The repertoire consists of over 200,000 clones, with roughly 94% occurring once and the leading ten covering over 1.5%. The TCR originated in an adult who received the MenACWY meningococcal vaccine as a control. The sequences come from peripheral blood, collected 28 days after the second dose of the MenACWY control vaccine.

The DNA for the CDR3 is TGTGCCAGCACGATGGCCCAGGGGGCTTTAAAATACACAGATACGCAGTATTTT. This encodes CASTMAQGALKYTDTQYF. V and J are TRBV27 and TRBJ2-3; 8 positions agree with TRBD1. The germline V gene has CDR1 MNHEY and CDR2 SMNVEV (reference sequence). CDR3 size: 18 residues. V was pared by 7 bases and J by 2 bases, with 17 bases of the junction left unmatched.